A single sample gave rise to the 9 T cell receptor beta chains below, sequenced in a study of blood T cell repertoires in COVID-19. Clones were read by immunoSEQ multiplex PCR, and TCRdb kept only the in-frame ones, dropping some. The sample holds approximately 180,000 clones, around 85% seen once. Source material: peripheral blood. All receptors derive from a woman older than 75 with acute or convalescent COVID-19.

The chain combines TRBV19 with TRBJ1-2; D is perhaps TRBD1 (5 bases). The CDR3 covers 13 residues. Trimming left V 3 bases short and J 3 bases short, with 8 bases between. Germline loops: CDR1 LNHDA, CDR2 SQIVND (reference sequence). This chain's CDR3 is CASSIRGDYGYTF. As DNA, the CDR3 is TGTGCCAGTAGTATTAGGGGTGACTATGGCTACACCTTC.

The rearrangement joins TRBV30 to TRBJ2-1; 10 nucleotides line up with TRBD2. The V segment lost 0 bases and the J segment 6 bases; nucleotides outside the gene matches: 11. The length of the CDR3 is 17 residues. Germline V gene data show CDR1 as GTSNPN and CDR2 as SVGIG (reference sequence). CDR3 nucleotides: TGTGCCTGGAGTGTCCCTCCTACTAGCGGGGCGGCCAATGAGCAGTTCTTC. It specifies CAWSVPPTSGAANEQFF.

In its sample, this clone was seen a few times. This chain uses TRBV5-6 with TRBJ1-2; maybe TRBD1 (6 bases). V lost 2 bases to trimming and J lost 7 bases, with 9 bases between them. CDR3 length equals 12 residues. Germline V gives CDR1 SGHDT, CDR2 YYEEEE. The CDR3 DNA reads as TGTGCCAGCAGCTTCCCCAGGGGTGGCTACACCTTC. This translates into CASSFPRGGYTF.

This sequence joins TRBV18 and TRBJ2-1; the match to TRBD1 covers 9 bases. This CDR3 is 14 amino acids long. J was trimmed by 7 bases and V by 2 bases; bases with no gene match: 3. Germline loops: CDR1 KGHSH, CDR2 LQKENI. The CDR3 is CASSPGTGLNEQFF. The CDR3 DNA reads as TGTGCCAGCTCACCAGGGACAGGGCTAAATGAGCAGTTCTTC.

Here the CDR3 reads CASSPPTGWGYTF. The CDR3 DNA reads TGTGCCAGCTCACCACCTACAGGGTGGGGCTACACCTTC. The rearrangement joins TRBV18 to TRBJ1-2; weak D call: TRBD1 (6 bases). Germline-derived CDR1 and CDR2 are KGHSH and LQKENI. Trimming removed 0 bases from V and 8 bases from J, with 10 bases in between. The CDR3 covers 13 residues.

This clone was counted between two and nine times. The chain is built from TRBV3-1 (or the pseudogene TRBV3-2) and TRBJ1-2; D possibly corresponds to TRBD1 (6 bases). Germline V gives CDR1 LGHDT, CDR2 YNNKEL (reference sequence). This CDR3 comprises 14 residues. Trimming pared 0 bases from V and 10 bases from J, leaving 15 bases between. The CDR3 region is CASSQDLSGGDYTF. Written as DNA, the CDR3 is TGTGCCAGCAGCCAAGATCTTTCTGGGGGCGACTACACCTTC.

This clone was counted only a few times. The chain couples TRBV3-1 (or the pseudogene TRBV3-2) to TRBJ1-1; 8 positions match TRBD1. V was clipped by 2 bases and J by 3 bases; unmatched bases: 5. CDR1 is LGHDT, CDR2 YNNKEL, per germline (reference sequence). The CDR3 has 15 residues. CDR3 DNA sequence: TGTGCCAGCAGCCAACGGGACAGGAAGGACACTGAAGCTTTCTTT. Translation: CASSQRDRKDTEAFF.

J is TRBJ2-3 and V is TRBV7-8; 13 nucleotides align to TRBD2. This CDR3 comprises 15 residues. Trimming took 6 bases from V and 4 from J; bases not matched to a gene: 4. Germline V gene sequence: CDR1 SGHVS, CDR2 FQNEAQ. The CDR3 DNA reads TGTGCCAGCAGTCAACTAGCGGGAGGGCCAGATACGCAGTATTTT. This translates into CASSQLAGGPDTQYF. Full variable domain (rest looked up from reference TRBV7-8 and TRBJ2-3): GAGVSQSPRYKVAKRGQDVALRCDPISGHVSLFWYQQALGQGPEFLTYFQNEAQLDKSGLPSDRFFAERPEGSVSTLKIQRTQQEDSAVYLCASSQLAGGPDTQYFGPGTRLTVL.

In its sample, this clone was seen a few times. The rearrangement joins TRBV5-1 to TRBJ2-5, with D possibly matching TRBD2 (7 bases). This CDR3 has 14 amino acids. Between the trimmed V and J ends, which lost 5 bases and 5 bases, there was a span of 16 bases. Germline V lookup: CDR1 SGHRS, CDR2 YFSETQ. In DNA, the CDR3 is TGCGCCAGCAGGGGCGGGGGCCAACAGGAGACCCAGTACTTC. This codes for CASRGGGQQETQYF.